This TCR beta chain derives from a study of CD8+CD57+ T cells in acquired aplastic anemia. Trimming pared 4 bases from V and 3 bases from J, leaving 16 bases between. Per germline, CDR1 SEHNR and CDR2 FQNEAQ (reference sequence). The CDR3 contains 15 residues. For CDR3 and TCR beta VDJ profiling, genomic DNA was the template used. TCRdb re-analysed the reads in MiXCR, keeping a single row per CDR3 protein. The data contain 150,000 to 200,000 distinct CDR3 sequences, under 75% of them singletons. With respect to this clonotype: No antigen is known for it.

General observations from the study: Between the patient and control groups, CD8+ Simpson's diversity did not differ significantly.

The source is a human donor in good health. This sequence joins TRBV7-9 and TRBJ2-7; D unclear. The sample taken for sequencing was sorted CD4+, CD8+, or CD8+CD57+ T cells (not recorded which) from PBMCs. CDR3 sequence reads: CASSSEDTPSYEQYF. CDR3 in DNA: TGTGCCAGCAGCTCAGAAGACACCCCTAGCTACGAGCAGTACTTC.